This TCR beta chain emerged from a study of T-cell memory formation after mild COVID-19. Notes on the study in general: Day 37-peaking second-wave clones had unconfirmed SARS-CoV-2 specificity.

The CDR3 runs 12 residues. Trimming removed 10 bases at V and 8 bases at J, with 14 bases between. CDR1 and CDR2 from the germline V gene are MNHEY and SVGEGT. With constant-segment primers, 5'RACE yielded cDNA libraries of TCR alpha and TCR beta that carried sample barcodes and UMIs. Using its own MiXCR run on the 5' RACE reads, TCRdb lists one record per CDR3 protein. The table has some 180,000 distinct CDR3 sequences, over 10% seen once; the top ten hold approximately 3.5%. With respect to this clonotype: Its antigen is as yet unknown.

This sequence was found in a man aged 18 to 30 who had mild COVID-19 (a few samples of this study predate the infection). Cell type and time point are not known. Sequencing input: PBMCs or a T cell subset sorted from them (not recorded which). The chain recombines TRBV6-2 or TRBV6-3 with TRBJ1-4; D is unclear. CDR3 bases: TGTGCCACCGCCACATCTCTCGAAAAACTGTTTTTT. Translating gives CATATSLEKLFF.